This record concerns one TCR beta chain sequence. Its antigen is undetermined. Here immunoSEQ multiplex PCR was the method, and the copy in TCRdb shows in-frame clones only, minus some. The data show 85,000 to 100,000 clones, about 88% seen once. This sample was taken from a study of T cell responses to AZD1222 COVID-19 vaccine. For the study at large: Pooled together were second doses at about 4 or about 12 weeks.

Study-level findings and limits: Dominant CD4 TCR responses targeted spike regions 160-218 and 743-854. In the spike-specific TCR repertoire, nearly half reportedly target unmutated variant regions.

The input for sequencing was peripheral blood, taken on day 0 of AZD1222 vaccination. This receptor was obtained from an adult in good health.

CDR3 in DNA: TGCGCCAGCAGCCCGGGACAGGGGGATCAGCCCCAGCATTTT. Translated, it gives CASSPGQGDQPQHF. The rearrangement links TRBV4-1 to TRBJ1-5; 11 nucleotides align to TRBD1. CDR1 MGHRA and CDR2 YSYEKL come from the germline V gene. The length of the CDR3 is 14 residues. The V and J ends lost 4 bases and 5 bases, in that order; junction bases with no gene match: 1.